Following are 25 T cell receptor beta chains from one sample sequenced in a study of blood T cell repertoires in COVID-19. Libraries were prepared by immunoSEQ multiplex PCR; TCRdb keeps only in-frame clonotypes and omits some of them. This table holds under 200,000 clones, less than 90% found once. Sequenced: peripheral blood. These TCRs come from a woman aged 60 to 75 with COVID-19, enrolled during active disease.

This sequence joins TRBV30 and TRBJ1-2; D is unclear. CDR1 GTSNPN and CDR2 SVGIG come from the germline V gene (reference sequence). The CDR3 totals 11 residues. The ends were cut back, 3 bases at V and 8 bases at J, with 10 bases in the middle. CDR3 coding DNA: TGTGCCTGGAGGAGAGGGAACGGCTACACCTTC. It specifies CAWRRGNGYTF.

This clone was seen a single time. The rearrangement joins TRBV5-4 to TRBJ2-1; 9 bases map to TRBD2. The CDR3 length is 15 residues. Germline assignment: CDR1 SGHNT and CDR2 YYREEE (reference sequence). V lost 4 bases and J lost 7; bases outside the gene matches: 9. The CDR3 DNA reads TGTGCCAGCAGCCCAGGGACTAGCTTACTAAATGAGCAGTTCTTC. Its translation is CASSPGTSLLNEQFF.

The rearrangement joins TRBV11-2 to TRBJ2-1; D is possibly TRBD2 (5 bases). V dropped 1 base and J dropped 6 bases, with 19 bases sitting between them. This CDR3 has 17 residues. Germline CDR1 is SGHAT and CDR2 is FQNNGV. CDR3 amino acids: CASSLVGGPYLGNEQFF. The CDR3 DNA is TGTGCCAGCAGCTTAGTAGGCGGGCCCTATCTCGGCAATGAGCAGTTCTTC.

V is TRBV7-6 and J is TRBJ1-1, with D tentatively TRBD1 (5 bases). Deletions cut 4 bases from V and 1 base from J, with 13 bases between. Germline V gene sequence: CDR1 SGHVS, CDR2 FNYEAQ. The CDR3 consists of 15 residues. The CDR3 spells CASSWGTAGNTEAFF. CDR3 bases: TGTGCCAGCAGCTGGGGCACCGCTGGGAACACTGAAGCTTTCTTT.

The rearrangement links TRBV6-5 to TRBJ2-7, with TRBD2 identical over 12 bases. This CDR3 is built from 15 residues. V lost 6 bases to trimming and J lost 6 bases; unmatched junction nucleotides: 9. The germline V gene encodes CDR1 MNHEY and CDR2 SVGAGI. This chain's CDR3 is CASSRRLAGGPEQYF. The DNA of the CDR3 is TGTGCCAGCAGCCGGAGGCTAGCGGGAGGGCCCGAGCAGTACTTC.

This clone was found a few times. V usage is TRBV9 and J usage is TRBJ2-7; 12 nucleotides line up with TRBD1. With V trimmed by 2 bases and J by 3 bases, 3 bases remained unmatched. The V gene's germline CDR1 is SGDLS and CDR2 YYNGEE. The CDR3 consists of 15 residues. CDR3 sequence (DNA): TGTGCCAGCAGCGTGGGGACAGGGGGCTTCTACGAGCAGTACTTC. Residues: CASSVGTGGFYEQYF.

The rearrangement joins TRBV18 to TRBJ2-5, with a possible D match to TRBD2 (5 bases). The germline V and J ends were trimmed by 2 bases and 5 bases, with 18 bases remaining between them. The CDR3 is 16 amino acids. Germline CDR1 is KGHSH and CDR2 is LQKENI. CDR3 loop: CASSPKWTAGRETQYF. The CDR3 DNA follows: TGTGCCAGCTCACCAAAATGGACTGCAGGCCGGGAGACCCAGTACTTC. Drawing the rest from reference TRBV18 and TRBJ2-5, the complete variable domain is NAGVMQNPRHLVRRRGQEARLRCSPMKGHSHVYWYRQLPEEGLKFMVYLQKENIIDESGMPKERFSAEFPKEGPSILRIQQVVRGDSAAYFCASSPKWTAGRETQYFGPGTRLLVL.

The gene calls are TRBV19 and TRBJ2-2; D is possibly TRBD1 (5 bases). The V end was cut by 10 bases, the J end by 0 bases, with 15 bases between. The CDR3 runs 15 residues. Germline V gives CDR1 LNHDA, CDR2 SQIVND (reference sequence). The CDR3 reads CATMPTETNTGELFF. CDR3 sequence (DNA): TGTGCCACAATGCCGACAGAAACGAACACCGGGGAGCTGTTTTTT.

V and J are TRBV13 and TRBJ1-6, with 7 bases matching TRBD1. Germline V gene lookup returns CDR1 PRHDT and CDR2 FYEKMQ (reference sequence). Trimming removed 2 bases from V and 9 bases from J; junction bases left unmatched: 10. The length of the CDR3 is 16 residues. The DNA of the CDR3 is TGTGCCAGCAGCTTAAGACAGGGCTCGACTGGTTCACCCCTCCACTTT. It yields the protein CASSLRQGSTGSPLHF.

The CDR3 loop is CSVEEGGRGAYEQYF. The CDR3, as DNA: TGCAGCGTTGAAGAGGGCGGGAGAGGGGCCTACGAGCAGTACTTC. The chain combines TRBV29-1 with TRBJ2-7; 7 bases are a match to TRBD2. There are 15 residues in the CDR3. CDR1 is SQVTM, CDR2 ANQGSEA, per germline. V gave up 0 bases and J gave up 2 bases; unmatched junction bases: 7.

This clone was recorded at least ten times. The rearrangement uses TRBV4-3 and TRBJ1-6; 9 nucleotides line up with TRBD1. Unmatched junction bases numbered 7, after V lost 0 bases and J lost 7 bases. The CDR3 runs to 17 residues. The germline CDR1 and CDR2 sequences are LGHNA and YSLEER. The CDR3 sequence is CASSQDGGTGYNSPLHF. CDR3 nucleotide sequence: TGCGCCAGCAGCCAAGATGGGGGGACAGGGTACAATTCACCCCTCCACTTT.

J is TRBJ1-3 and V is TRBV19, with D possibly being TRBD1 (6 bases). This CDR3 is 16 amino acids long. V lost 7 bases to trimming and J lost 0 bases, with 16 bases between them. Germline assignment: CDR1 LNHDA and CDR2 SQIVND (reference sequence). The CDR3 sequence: CASTQTGAVSGNTIYF. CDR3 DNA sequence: TGTGCCAGTACTCAGACAGGCGCCGTCTCTGGAAACACCATATATTTT. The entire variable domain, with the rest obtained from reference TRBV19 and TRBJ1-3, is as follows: DGGITQSPKYLFRKEGQNVTLSCEQNLNHDAMYWYRQDPGQGLRLIYYSQIVNDFQKGDIAEGYSVSREKKESFPLTVTSAQKNPTAFYLCASTQTGAVSGNTIYFGEGSWLTVV.

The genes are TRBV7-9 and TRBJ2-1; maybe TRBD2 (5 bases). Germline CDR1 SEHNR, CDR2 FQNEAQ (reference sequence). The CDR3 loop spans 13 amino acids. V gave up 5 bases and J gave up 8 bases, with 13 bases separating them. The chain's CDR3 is CASSPLGGYEQFF. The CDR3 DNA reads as TGTGCCAGCAGCCCACTAGGTGGCTATGAGCAGTTCTTC. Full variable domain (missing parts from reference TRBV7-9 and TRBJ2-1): DTGVSQNPRHKITKRGQNVTFRCDPISEHNRLYWYRQTLGQGPEFLTYFQNEAQLEKSRLLSDRFSAERPKGSFSTLEIQRTEQGDSAMYLCASSPLGGYEQFFGPGTRLTVL.

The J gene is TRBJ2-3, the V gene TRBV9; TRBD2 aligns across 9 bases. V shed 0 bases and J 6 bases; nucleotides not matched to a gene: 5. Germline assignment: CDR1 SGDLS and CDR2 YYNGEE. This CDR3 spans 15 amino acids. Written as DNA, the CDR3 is TGTGCCAGCAGCGTAGATGTAGCGGGAGCTGATACGCAGTATTTT. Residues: CASSVDVAGADTQYF.

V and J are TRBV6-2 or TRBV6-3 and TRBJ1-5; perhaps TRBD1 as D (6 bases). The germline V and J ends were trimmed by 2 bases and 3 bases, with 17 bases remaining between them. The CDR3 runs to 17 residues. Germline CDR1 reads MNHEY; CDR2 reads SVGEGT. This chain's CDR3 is CASSYPGLHRVNQPQHF. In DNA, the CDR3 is TGTGCCAGCAGTTACCCTGGCCTTCACAGGGTCAATCAGCCCCAGCATTTT.

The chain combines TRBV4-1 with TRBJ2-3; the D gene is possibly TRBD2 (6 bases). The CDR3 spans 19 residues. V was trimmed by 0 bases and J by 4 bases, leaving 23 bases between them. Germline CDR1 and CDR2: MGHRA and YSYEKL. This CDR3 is CASSQDWASRRAKADTQYF. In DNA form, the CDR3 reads TGCGCCAGCAGCCAAGATTGGGCTTCGCGGAGGGCTAAGGCAGATACGCAGTATTTT.

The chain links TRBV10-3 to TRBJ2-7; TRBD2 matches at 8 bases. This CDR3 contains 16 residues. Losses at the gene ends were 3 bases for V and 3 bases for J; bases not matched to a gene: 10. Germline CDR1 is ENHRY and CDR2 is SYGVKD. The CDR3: CAISDLAGTSGYEQYF. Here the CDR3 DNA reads TGTGCCATCAGTGATCTGGCTGGTACTAGCGGCTACGAGCAGTACTTC.

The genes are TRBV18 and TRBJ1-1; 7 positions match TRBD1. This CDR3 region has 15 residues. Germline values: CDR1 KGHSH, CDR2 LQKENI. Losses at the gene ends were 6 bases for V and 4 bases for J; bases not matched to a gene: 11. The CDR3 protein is CASSVKAGGTTEAFF. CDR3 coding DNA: TGTGCCAGCTCCGTCAAGGCAGGGGGTACCACTGAAGCTTTCTTT. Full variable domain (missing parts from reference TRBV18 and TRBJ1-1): NAGVMQNPRHLVRRRGQEARLRCSPMKGHSHVYWYRQLPEEGLKFMVYLQKENIIDESGMPKERFSAEFPKEGPSILRIQQVVRGDSAAYFCASSVKAGGTTEAFFGQGTRLTVV.

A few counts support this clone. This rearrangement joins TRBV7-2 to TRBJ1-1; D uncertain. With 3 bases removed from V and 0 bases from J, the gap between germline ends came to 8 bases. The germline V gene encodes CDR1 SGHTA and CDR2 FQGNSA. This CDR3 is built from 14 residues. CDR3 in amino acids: CASSFPEMNTEAFF. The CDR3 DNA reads TGTGCCAGCAGCTTTCCCGAGATGAACACTGAAGCTTTCTTT.

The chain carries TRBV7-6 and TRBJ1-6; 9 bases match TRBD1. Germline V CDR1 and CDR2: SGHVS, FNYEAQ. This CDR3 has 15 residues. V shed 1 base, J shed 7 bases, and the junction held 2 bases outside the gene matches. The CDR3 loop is CASSLEGTGNSPLHF. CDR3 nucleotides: TGTGCCAGCAGCTTAGAGGGGACAGGGAATTCACCCCTCCACTTT.

The CDR3 DNA follows: TGCGCCAGCAGCCAAGGGACTAGCGGGAGGGGAAGGTATACGCAGTATTTT. It yields the protein CASSQGTSGRGRYTQYF. The chain combines TRBV4-3 with TRBJ2-3, with 15 bases aligning to TRBD2. J gave up 7 bases and V 1 base, and 6 bases lay outside the gene matches. The germline gives CDR1 LGHNA, CDR2 YSLEER. The CDR3 runs to 17 residues.

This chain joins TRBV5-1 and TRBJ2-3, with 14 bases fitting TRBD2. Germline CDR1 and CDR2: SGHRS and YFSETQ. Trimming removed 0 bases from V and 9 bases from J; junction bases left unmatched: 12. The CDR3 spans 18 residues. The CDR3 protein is CASSLGLAGGPRRDTQYF. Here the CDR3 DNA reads TGCGCCAGCAGCTTGGGACTAGCGGGAGGGCCTAGACGTGACACGCAGTATTTT.

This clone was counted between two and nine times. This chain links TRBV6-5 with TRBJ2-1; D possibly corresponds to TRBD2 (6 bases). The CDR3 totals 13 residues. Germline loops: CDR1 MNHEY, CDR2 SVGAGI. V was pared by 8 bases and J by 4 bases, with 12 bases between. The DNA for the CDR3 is TGTGCCAGCTGGCGGGATCCATACAATGAGCAGTTCTTC. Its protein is CASWRDPYNEQFF.

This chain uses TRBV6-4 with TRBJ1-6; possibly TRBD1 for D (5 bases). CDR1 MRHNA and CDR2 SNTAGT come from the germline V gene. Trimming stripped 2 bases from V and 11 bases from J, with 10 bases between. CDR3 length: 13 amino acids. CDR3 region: CASSDGAATPLHF. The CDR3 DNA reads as TGTGCCAGCAGTGACGGGGCTGCAACACCCCTCCACTTT.

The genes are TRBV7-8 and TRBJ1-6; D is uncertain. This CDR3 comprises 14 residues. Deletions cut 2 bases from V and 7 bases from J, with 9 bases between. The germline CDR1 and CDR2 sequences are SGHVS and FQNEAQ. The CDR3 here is CASSLSGRNSPLHF. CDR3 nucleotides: TGTGCCAGCAGCTTAAGTGGCAGGAATTCACCCCTCCACTTT.